The 15 T cell receptor beta chains below all came from one sample that was sequenced in a study of CD8 T cells in Susac syndrome (dated by TCRdb to between 2018 and 2021). The receptor library was made with the immunoSEQ multiplex PCR assay. RNA was extracted using the RNeasy kit, and roughly 0.5 to 1 microgram was reverse transcribed with random hexamers. TCRdb cleaned the public reads at Q25 with fastp, built clones with MiXCR and kept in-frame beta chains. Each CDR3 protein appears once, grouped with its most common genes and DNA. The sample table lists around 140,000 distinct CDR3 sequences, 95% of them with a count of one. The top ten constitute about 0.14% of the sample. Sequenced input: CD4+ T cells from PBMCs. Receptors originate from a human donor with Susac syndrome.

The chain recombines TRBV28 with TRBJ1-6; no clear D gene. The CDR3 loop spans 14 amino acids. Trimming shortened V by 6 bases and J by 7 bases, and 13 bases separated the two germline ends. Germline V gene data show CDR1 as MDHEN and CDR2 as SYDVKM. The CDR3 protein is CASRGGPGNSPLHF. Written as DNA, the CDR3 is TGTGCCAGCAGGGGCGGGCCGGGGAATTCACCCCTCCACTTT.

The chain is built from TRBV2 and TRBJ2-7; D not certain. CDR1 is SNHLY and CDR2 is FYNNEI in the germline V gene. V was trimmed by 3 bases and J by 2 bases, leaving 5 bases between them. The CDR3 contains 12 residues. CDR3 residues: CASSELTYEQYF. The CDR3 coding sequence is TGTGCCAGCAGTGAGTTGACCTACGAGCAGTACTTC.

The chain recombines TRBV20-1 with TRBJ2-7, with TRBD2 matching over 7 bases. V shed 2 bases, J shed 1 base, and the junction held 8 bases outside the gene matches. Per the germline V gene, CDR1 is DFQATT and CDR2 is SNEGSKA (reference sequence). The CDR3 loop spans 15 amino acids. The chain's CDR3 is CSARSDWGGSYEQYF. CDR3 DNA: TGCAGTGCTAGAAGTGATTGGGGGGGATCCTACGAGCAGTACTTC.

The gene calls are TRBV27 and TRBJ1-6; TRBD1 is a possible D gene (5 bases). Germline V gene data show CDR1 as MNHEY and CDR2 as SMNVEV (reference sequence). CDR3 length equals 14 residues. The germline V and J ends were trimmed by 6 bases and 5 bases, with 11 bases remaining between them. CDR3 sequence (DNA): TGTGCCAGCAGAGGACAAACCAATAATTCACCCCTCCACTTT. This sequence encodes CASRGQTNNSPLHF.

V and J are TRBV28 and TRBJ2-7, with TRBD2 matching over 8 bases. This CDR3 comprises 14 residues. Germline CDR1 reads MDHEN; CDR2 reads SYDVKM. With 4 bases clipped from V and 4 bases from J, the junction kept 6 bases outside the gene matches. The CDR3 DNA follows: TGTGCCAGCAGTTCGGGACTAGTAGTATACGAGCAGTACTTC. Its translation: CASSSGLVVYEQYF.

The chain employs TRBV3-1 and TRBJ2-2, with D perhaps being TRBD1 or TRBD2 (5 bases each). V shed 4 bases and J shed 7 bases, with 13 bases lying between them. The CDR3 runs to 14 residues. Germline CDR1 reads LGHDT; CDR2 reads YNNKEL (reference sequence). The CDR3 is CASSLGTWGGELFF. CDR3 DNA sequence: TGTGCCAGCAGCCTCGGGACCTGGGGCGGGGAGCTGTTTTTT.

The count of this clonotype is one. The rearrangement uses TRBV5-1 and TRBJ1-3, with 7 bases fitting TRBD1. CDR3 length: 16 amino acids. Per the germline V gene, CDR1 is SGHRS and CDR2 is YFSETQ. J lost 1 base, V lost 5 bases, and 9 bases had no gene match. CDR3 nucleotides: TGCGCCAGCAGTCAAGAGGGGGCCGGGTCTGGAAACACCATATATTTT. Its protein product is CASSQEGAGSGNTIYF.

The gene calls are TRBV6-2 or TRBV6-3 and TRBJ2-7; D possibly uses TRBD1 or TRBD2 (6 bases each). Germline CDR1 MNHEY, CDR2 SVGEGT. Trimming took off 4 bases at V and 3 bases at J, with 10 bases between the two ends. This CDR3 has 13 amino acids. The CDR3 DNA sequence: TGTGCCAGCAGTTGGGGGGCGTACTACGAGCAGTACTTC. Amino acids: CASSWGAYYEQYF.

J is TRBJ2-1 and V is TRBV7-3; D assignment may be TRBD1 or TRBD2 (5 bases each). V lost 5 bases, J lost 6 bases, and 14 bases lay in between. The CDR3 contains 14 residues. Germline loops: CDR1 SGHTA, CDR2 FQGTGA. CDR3 coding DNA: TGTGCCAGCAGCCCAGGGAATCGGGGCAATGAGCAGTTCTTC. Translating gives CASSPGNRGNEQFF.

The chain joins TRBV4-1 to TRBJ2-3, with 7 bases fitting TRBD1. V shed 0 bases and J 3 bases; nucleotides not matched to a gene: 6. The CDR3 covers 16 residues. Germline loops: CDR1 MGHRA, CDR2 YSYEKL. CDR3 coding DNA: TGCGCCAGCAGCCAAGAAGGGGGCAGGGGGACAGATACGCAGTATTTT. It codes for CASSQEGGRGTDTQYF.

This sequence joins TRBV28 and TRBJ2-7, with a possible D match to TRBD2 (6 bases). V was pared by 3 bases and J by 4 bases, with 13 bases between. Germline loops: CDR1 MDHEN, CDR2 SYDVKM. The CDR3 covers 14 residues. The CDR3 nucleotides are TGTGCCAGCAGTTTGGGTGGAGGGGATTACGAGCAGTACTTC. Translating it yields CASSLGGGDYEQYF.

J is TRBJ1-2 and V is TRBV12-3 or TRBV12-4, with TRBD1 as a possible D gene (5 bases). Trimming shortened V by 0 bases and J by 7 bases, and 12 bases separated the two germline ends. The CDR3 length is 14 residues. The CDR3 loop is CASSLAFQGGGYTF. In DNA, the CDR3 is TGTGCCAGCAGTTTAGCGTTCCAGGGTGGTGGCTACACCTTC.

The chain combines TRBV20-1 with TRBJ1-1; D may be TRBD1 (6 bases). The CDR3 sequence is 12 residues long. Looked up from germline, CDR1 is DFQATT and CDR2 is SNEGSKA (reference sequence). Deletions cut 6 bases from V and 4 bases from J, with 12 bases between. The CDR3 loop reads CSAHRVGTEAFF. As DNA, the CDR3 is TGCAGTGCACACAGGGTTGGCACTGAAGCTTTCTTT.

There are a few counts of this clonotype. V usage is TRBV4-1 and J usage is TRBJ1-2; tentatively, D is TRBD1 (5 bases). CDR1 is MGHRA and CDR2 is YSYEKL in the germline V gene. Trimming left V 0 bases short and J 8 bases short, with 10 bases between. The CDR3 runs to 13 residues. The CDR3, as DNA: TGCGCCAGCAGCCAAGAGGGGGGGTACGGCTACACCTTC. The encoded protein is CASSQEGGYGYTF.

The rearrangement links TRBV15 to TRBJ2-1; no definite D call. This CDR3 is 12 amino acids long. Germline V gives CDR1 LNHNV, CDR2 YYDKDF (reference sequence). Trimming cost V 5 bases and J 9 bases, with 11 bases left between them. Here the CDR3 DNA reads TGTGCCACCAGCGCGCACAAGAGTGAGCAGTTCTTC. It encodes CATSAHKSEQFF.